What follows is one T cell receptor (beta chain) and its context. Its antigen is unidentified. The authors ran a second PCR of roughly 6 to 12 cycles using a sample-barcoded 5' primer and a J-beta primer mix. Researchers report that a template-switch adaptor with 12 random nucleotides tagged each cDNA molecule. TCRdb re-called the 5' RACE reads with MiXCR, one entry per CDR3 protein. The profile shows 750,000 or so distinct CDR3 sequences, around 25% of them singletons. CDR3 length equals 13 residues. Trimming at V came to 7 bases and at J to 3 bases, leaving 6 bases not matched to a gene. Germline assignment: CDR1 SNHLY and CDR2 FYNNEI. The data originate from a study of blood T cells in healthy people across ages. Study observations and caveats: While age rose, TCR beta diversity per million T cells dropped in a roughly linear way.

These data were also reused for a study on T cells of mothers and their children. That paper states: The authors detected no persistent microchimeric T cell clones.

Source material: blood. The receptor comes from a boy between 10 and 17 years old in good health. The rearrangement links TRBV2 to TRBJ2-7, with 7 positions matching TRBD1. Here the CDR3 reads CASIDRQGYEQYF. The CDR3 coding sequence is TGTGCCAGCATCGACCGACAGGGCTACGAGCAGTACTTC.